The clone carrying this T cell receptor beta chain was recorded many times. Its antigen is undetermined. Each TCR beta library was made by quantitative 5'-RACE that incorporated molecular barcodes. TCRdb itself ran the 5' RACE reads through MiXCR, one entry per CDR3 protein. The data contain about 500,000 distinct CDR3 sequences, roughly 13% of them singletons. This record comes from a study of CD8 T cells in ankylosing spondylitis. Study-level findings and limits: Typical of ankylosing spondylitis blood, it appeared, was a TCR beta motif of eight highly homologous variants.

Input material: blood, either unsorted or a sorted T cell fraction (not recorded which). This sequence originates from a male donor with ankylosing spondylitis.

The CDR3 DNA follows: TGTGCCAGCAGATATGCATCCGTACCCAACAATGAGCAGTTCTTC. Protein product: CASRYASVPNNEQFF. The V and J genes are TRBV25-1 and TRBJ2-1; D is uncertain. The CDR3 loop spans 15 amino acids. Trimming stripped 6 bases from V and 5 bases from J, with 17 bases between. From germline, CDR1 is MGHDK and CDR2 SYGVNS.